This TCR beta chain was identified during a study of blood T cells in healthy people across ages. Together with a sample-barcoded 5' primer, a J-beta primer mix was included in a second PCR lasting roughly 6 to 12 cycles. MiXCR was run by TCRdb on the 5' RACE reads, yielding one entry per CDR3 protein. This sample yields about a million distinct CDR3 sequences, of which 35% to 45% are seen a single time; 10% to 15% belongs to the top ten. This CDR3 region has 16 residues. V lost 3 bases and J 8 bases, leaving 20 bases between the germline ends. Germline V gene lookup returns CDR1 MNHEY and CDR2 SVGEGT.

This receptor was obtained from a man aged 18 to 29 in good health. The V call is TRBV6-2 or TRBV6-3, the J call TRBJ2-1, with unresolved D. The sample was blood. The CDR3 DNA is TGTGCCAGCAGTTATCCCCCTTTCCCCGCTCATGATGAGCAGTTCTTC. As protein: CASSYPPFPAHDEQFF.